The 27 T cell receptor beta chains below come from one sample, sequenced in a study of cytomegalovirus exposure and HLA in healthy donors. The PCR contained 60 Vbeta and 13 Jbeta primers. The repertoire was sequenced with immunoSEQ multiplex PCR; TCRdb's copy has only in-frame clones and lacks some. The table shows some 100,000 clones, with about 74% occurring only once. The sequenced material came from PBMCs. These receptors came from a young woman in good health and CMV-seropositive.

J is TRBJ2-5 and V is TRBV6-1, with 7 bases aligning to TRBD1. Germline-derived CDR1 and CDR2 are MNHNS and SASEGT. The CDR3 consists of 14 residues. Losses at the gene ends were 5 bases for V and 2 bases for J; bases not matched to a gene: 5. CDR3 in DNA: TGTGCCAGCAGTTCGACAGGGTTGCAAGAGACCCAGTACTTC. Translating it yields CASSSTGLQETQYF.

This clone was recorded once. This sequence joins TRBV7-2 and TRBJ2-7; 8 bases are a match to TRBD2. Germline V gene data show CDR1 as SGHTA and CDR2 as FQGNSA. The CDR3 runs 14 residues. V was clipped by 4 bases and J by 5 bases; unmatched bases: 7. The CDR3 sequence: CASSSGTRKHEQYF. DNA for the CDR3: TGTGCCAGCAGCTCAGGGACTAGGAAACACGAGCAGTACTTC.

This clone was detected only a few times. V gene TRBV6-6 combines with J gene TRBJ1-4; D is perhaps TRBD1 (5 bases). This CDR3 is built from 15 residues. V was cut by 0 bases and J by 8 bases, with 13 bases left in between. Germline CDR1 and CDR2: MNHNY and SVGAGI (reference sequence). This CDR3 is CASSYSSESGEKLFF. CDR3 DNA sequence: TGTGCCAGCAGTTACTCGTCAGAGTCAGGGGAAAAACTGTTTTTT.

V is TRBV5-1 and J is TRBJ1-1; D might be TRBD1 (6 bases). CDR1 is SGHRS, CDR2 YFSETQ, per germline. The CDR3 sequence is 14 residues long. With 4 bases removed from V and 2 bases from J, the gap between germline ends came to 12 bases. CDR3 DNA sequence: TGCGCCAGCAGCCCCCTGACAGGAAACACTGAAGCTTTCTTT. It is translated as CASSPLTGNTEAFF. Supplemented by reference TRBV5-1 and TRBJ1-1, the full variable domain reads KAGVTQTPRYLIKTRGQQVTLSCSPISGHRSVSWYQQTPGQGLQFLFEYFSETQRNKGNFPGRFSGRQFSNSRSEMNVSTLELGDSALYLCASSPLTGNTEAFFGQGTRLTVV.

The genes are TRBV6-5 and TRBJ2-7; 11 bases align to TRBD2. V dropped 3 bases and J dropped 3; count of bases not matched to a gene: 4. The germline gives CDR1 MNHEY, CDR2 SVGAGI. The CDR3 is 15 residues long. The CDR3 region has the DNA TGTGCCAGCAGTTATACGACTAGCGGGGACTACGAGCAGTACTTC. Its translation: CASSYTTSGDYEQYF.

This clone has a handful of counts. The chain joins TRBV2 to TRBJ2-1; 8 positions match TRBD2. V dropped 6 bases and J dropped 8; count of bases not matched to a gene: 15. CDR1 and CDR2 (germline): SNHLY, FYNNEI. The CDR3 extends over 16 amino acids. As DNA, the CDR3 is TGTGCCAGCAGGCCCACGGTAGCGGGAATTGCTTATGAGCAGTTCTTC. This translates into CASRPTVAGIAYEQFF.

J is TRBJ2-3 and V is TRBV29-1; TRBD2 aligns across 13 bases. J lost 4 bases, V lost 5 bases, and 6 bases had no gene match. Germline V gene data show CDR1 as SQVTM and CDR2 as ANQGSEA. CDR3 length: 15 residues. CDR3 protein: CSVPGTSGMADTQYF. The CDR3 region has the DNA TGCAGCGTTCCCGGGACTAGCGGGATGGCAGATACGCAGTATTTT.

The chain has TRBV19 and TRBJ2-7; 13 bases are a match to TRBD2. Unmatched junction bases numbered 10, after V lost 5 bases and J lost 6 bases. The V gene's germline CDR1 is LNHDA and CDR2 SQIVND (reference sequence). CDR3 length equals 16 residues. CDR3 sequence: CASSRGLAGELGEQYF. The CDR3 coding sequence is TGTGCCAGTAGTCGCGGACTAGCGGGAGAATTGGGCGAGCAGTACTTC.

This chain joins TRBV6-1 and TRBJ2-5; 7 bases align to TRBD2. With V trimmed by 1 base and J by 7 bases, 12 bases remained unmatched. CDR3 length equals 16 residues. Germline V CDR1 and CDR2: MNHNS, SASEGT. The DNA of the CDR3 is TGTGCCAGCAGTGAAGACGTCAGCGGGACCCTCGGGACCCAGTACTTC. Amino acids: CASSEDVSGTLGTQYF.

V gene TRBV7-2 combines with J gene TRBJ2-1; TRBD2 agrees at 13 bases. V shed 5 bases, J shed 8 bases, and the junction held 3 bases outside the gene matches. Per germline, CDR1 SGHTA and CDR2 FQGNSA. CDR3 length: 14 amino acids. CDR3 coding DNA: TGTGCCAGCAGCAGGACTAGCGGGAGCTATGAGCAGTTCTTC. This codes for CASSRTSGSYEQFF.

This chain joins TRBV28 and TRBJ1-4; D call uncertain. Per germline, CDR1 MDHEN and CDR2 SYDVKM. This CDR3 is 14 amino acids long. V was trimmed by 7 bases and J by 0 bases, leaving 9 bases between them. In DNA, the CDR3 is TGTGCCAGCACAGTGGAGCCAACTAATGAAAAACTGTTTTTT. It encodes CASTVEPTNEKLFF.

The chain employs TRBV7-3 and TRBJ2-7; 7 positions match TRBD1. The V segment lost 5 bases and the J segment 6 bases; nucleotides outside the gene matches: 7. Germline CDR1 and CDR2: SGHTA and FQGTGA. The CDR3 has 13 residues. CDR3 bases: TGTGCCAGCAGCCTCGGGACAGTCGCCGAGCAGTACTTC. Translation gives CASSLGTVAEQYF.

The genes are TRBV21-1 and TRBJ2-7; the tabulated D call, TRBD2, remains unverified against the DNA. TRBV21-1 is described as a pseudogene. The CDR3 runs to 20 residues. CDR3 in DNA: TGTGCCAGCAGCAAAAGGGGGAGGGTGCGGGAGTGTCACCCCTCGTACGAGCAGTACTTC. Protein: CASSKRGRVRECHPSYEQYF.

Written as DNA, the CDR3 is TGTGCCAGCAGTCGGGGACAAAGCAAAGAGACCCAGTACTTC. This translates into CASSRGQSKETQYF. The chain joins TRBV2 to TRBJ2-5; D is perhaps TRBD1 (6 bases). CDR1 is SNHLY and CDR2 is FYNNEI in the germline V gene. Trimming took off 5 bases at V and 3 bases at J, with 13 bases between the two ends. The CDR3 is 14 amino acids.

The chain recombines TRBV7-8 with TRBJ2-6; 8 bases line up with TRBD1. The ends lost 5 bases at V and 0 bases at J; junction bases unmatched: 12. This CDR3 has 19 amino acids. Germline CDR1 and CDR2: SGHVS and FQNEAQ. The CDR3 loop is CASSHVVGQGYSGANVLTF. The CDR3 DNA sequence: TGTGCCAGCAGCCACGTTGTTGGACAGGGTTACTCTGGGGCCAACGTCCTGACTTTC.

This chain joins TRBV30 and TRBJ2-7; perhaps TRBD1 as D (7 bases). The germline V and J ends were trimmed by 0 bases and 9 bases, with 15 bases remaining between them. The germline V gene encodes CDR1 GTSNPN and CDR2 SVGIG (reference sequence). The CDR3 is 13 amino acids. CDR3 in DNA: TGTGCCTGGAGTGTACAGGCGCAGGGGGGGCAGTACTTC. This encodes CAWSVQAQGGQYF.

This clone appeared once. The chain carries TRBV28 and TRBJ1-4, with D hard to call. The CDR3 has 14 residues. Germline-derived CDR1 and CDR2 are MDHEN and SYDVKM. The V end was cut by 1 base, the J end by 3 bases, with 6 bases between. In DNA form, the CDR3 reads TGTGCCAGCAGTTTATTCGGGGCTAATGAAAAACTGTTTTTT. It translates to CASSLFGANEKLFF.

The rearrangement joins TRBV5-1 to TRBJ2-1; maybe TRBD2 (6 bases). In germline, CDR1 is SGHRS, CDR2 YFSETQ. The V gene lost 6 bases and the J gene lost 7 bases, with 11 bases spanning the gap. This CDR3 has 12 residues. The CDR3 bases are TGCGCCAGCACCTTAAGCGGGAATGAGCAGTTCTTC. It translates to CASTLSGNEQFF. Filled out from reference TRBV5-1 and TRBJ2-1, the complete variable domain reads KAGVTQTPRYLIKTRGQQVTLSCSPISGHRSVSWYQQTPGQGLQFLFEYFSETQRNKGNFPGRFSGRQFSNSRSEMNVSTLELGDSALYLCASTLSGNEQFFGPGTRLTVL.

The chain couples TRBV28 to TRBJ2-1; D remains unclear. CDR3 length: 14 amino acids. CDR1 and CDR2 from the germline V gene are MDHEN and SYDVKM. V was cut by 2 bases and J by 4 bases, with 9 bases left in between. CDR3 in amino acids: CASSLARQYNEQFF. As DNA, the CDR3 is TGTGCCAGCAGTTTAGCCAGGCAATACAATGAGCAGTTCTTC.

This clone was picked up one time. The DNA for the CDR3 is TGTGCCACCAGCAGAGAAATAGGTGGACAGACCTACGAGCAGTACTTC. It yields the protein CATSREIGGQTYEQYF. The chain uses TRBV15 and TRBJ2-7, with D possibly matching TRBD1 (6 bases). The germline V and J ends were trimmed by 0 bases and 2 bases, with 14 bases remaining between them. Germline CDR1 is LNHNV and CDR2 is YYDKDF (reference sequence). The CDR3 length is 16 residues.

V is TRBV18 and J is TRBJ1-5, with 7 bases fitting TRBD1. CDR1 KGHSH and CDR2 LQKENI come from the germline V gene. The CDR3 contains 16 residues. Unmatched junction bases numbered 10, after V lost 4 bases and J lost 4 bases. CDR3 DNA sequence: TGTGCCAGCTCACAGGGACAGCCTTTAGAGAATCAGCCCCAGCATTTT. It is translated as CASSQGQPLENQPQHF.

Remarks on this clone: Different DNA sequences within this sample yield the same CDR3. V gene TRBV5-1 combines with J gene TRBJ2-2; 10 positions agree with TRBD1. Germline loops: CDR1 SGHRS, CDR2 YFSETQ. This CDR3 is 15 amino acids long. The trim removed 4 bases at V and 4 bases at J, leaving 4 bases unmatched. The CDR3 sequence is CASSPGTGVTGELFF. The CDR3 DNA follows: TGCGCCAGCAGCCCTGGGACAGGGGTCACCGGGGAGCTGTTTTTT.

The chain recombines TRBV6-6 with TRBJ2-7, with D perhaps matching TRBD2 (5 bases). The CDR3 runs 14 residues. The V gene lost 0 bases and the J gene lost 2 bases, with 8 bases spanning the gap. From germline, CDR1 is MNHNY and CDR2 SVGAGI (reference sequence). The CDR3, as DNA: TGTGCCAGCAGTTACTCGAACGGGGCCTACGAGCAGTACTTC. This gives the protein CASSYSNGAYEQYF.

The V gene is TRBV15, the J gene TRBJ2-1, with TRBD2 matching 11 bases. Germline CDR1 reads LNHNV; CDR2 reads YYDKDF (reference sequence). The CDR3 sequence is 18 residues long. Germline trimming cut 4 bases from V and 4 bases from J; bases unmatched to any gene: 12. CDR3 DNA sequence: TGTGCCACCAGCACCGAATCGGCCGGGACTAGCGGTTACAATGAGCAGTTCTTC. It translates to CATSTESAGTSGYNEQFF.

The chain uses TRBV28 and TRBJ1-1, with 7 bases matching TRBD1. The CDR3 is made up of 12 amino acids. Germline assignment: CDR1 MDHEN and CDR2 SYDVKM. J was trimmed by 10 bases and V by 5 bases; bases with no gene match: 7. CDR3 sequence reads: CASSTTGSGAFF. Here the CDR3 DNA reads TGTGCCAGCAGTACGACAGGGTCAGGAGCTTTCTTT.

Regarding this clone: This is likely a read error, given that the CDR3 carries no conserved phenylalanine or tryptophan at its end. The chain carries TRBV2 and TRBJ2-7; 8 positions agree with TRBD1. The V gene's germline CDR1 is SNHLY and CDR2 FYNNEI. After removal of 6 bases from V and 3 bases from J, the junction contained 10 bases not matched to a gene. The CDR3 has 15 residues. The CDR3 spells CASRRDTGGFYEQYS. The CDR3, as DNA: TGTGCCAGCAGACGAGATACAGGGGGTTTCTACGAGCAGTACTCC.

On this clone: This sample includes further DNA sequences coding for the same CDR3. The chain recombines TRBV5-1 with TRBJ2-5; D is unclear. The CDR3 is 12 amino acids. CDR1 SGHRS and CDR2 YFSETQ come from the germline V gene. The V end was cut by 0 bases, the J end by 4 bases, with 4 bases between. CDR3 DNA: TGCGCCAGCAGCTTGGCCGTAGAGACCCAGTACTTC. This codes for CASSLAVETQYF.